This T cell receptor (beta chain) was sequenced in a study of blood T cell repertoires in COVID-19. V was clipped by 5 bases and J by 2 bases; unmatched bases: 5. Germline V CDR1 and CDR2: SEHNR, FQNEAQ (reference sequence). The CDR3 contains 14 residues. Libraries were prepared by immunoSEQ multiplex PCR; TCRdb keeps only in-frame clonotypes and omits some of them. The sample consists of about 200,000 clones, 88% of them appearing once. Sequencing was carried out using peripheral blood. This receptor was identified in a man younger than 35 with active or convalescent COVID-19. The chain combines TRBV7-9 with TRBJ2-5; TRBD1 matches 7 bases. CDR3 bases: TGTGCCAGCAGCCCAGGGACAGAGCAAGAGACCCAGTACTTC. Translating gives CASSPGTEQETQYF. The entire variable domain, with the rest obtained from reference TRBV7-9 and TRBJ2-5, is as follows: DTGVSQNPRHKITKRGQNVTFRCDPISEHNRLYWYRQTLGQGPEFLTYFQNEAQLEKSRLLSDRFSAERPKGSFSTLEIQRTEQGDSAMYLCASSPGTEQETQYFGPGTRLLVL.